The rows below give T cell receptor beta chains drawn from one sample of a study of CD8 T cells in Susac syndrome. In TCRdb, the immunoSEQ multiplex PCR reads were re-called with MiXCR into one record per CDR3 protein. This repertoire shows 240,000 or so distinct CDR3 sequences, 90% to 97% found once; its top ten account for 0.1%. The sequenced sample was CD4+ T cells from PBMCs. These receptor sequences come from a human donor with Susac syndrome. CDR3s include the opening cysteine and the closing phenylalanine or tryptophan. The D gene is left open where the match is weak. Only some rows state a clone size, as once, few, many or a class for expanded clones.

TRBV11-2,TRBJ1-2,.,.,CASSLDRTVPNYGYTF,TGTGCCAGCAGCTTAGATCGGACAGTTCCAAACTATGGCTACACCTTC
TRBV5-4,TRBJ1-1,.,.,CASSPDTSRTEAFF,TGTGCCAGCAGCCCGGACACTTCCCGCACTGAAGCTTTCTTT
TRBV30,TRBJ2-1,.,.,CAWSGGQLGEQFF,TGTGCCTGGAGTGGCGGGCAACTCGGTGAGCAGTTCTTC
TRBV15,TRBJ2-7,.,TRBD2,CATSGLNRSGSPTYEQYF,TGTGCCACCAGCGGACTAAACCGTAGCGGGAGTCCCACCTACGAGCAGTACTTC
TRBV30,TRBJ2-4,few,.,CAWSVQGNIQYF,TGTGCCTGGAGTGTACAGGGTAACATTCAGTACTTC
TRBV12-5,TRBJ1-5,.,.,CASGQQGPGNQPQHF,TGTGCTAGTGGACAGCAGGGACCGGGCAATCAGCCCCAGCATTTT
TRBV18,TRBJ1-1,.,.,CASSPPQRWTEAFF,TGTGCCAGCTCACCTCCTCAGCGATGGACTGAAGCTTTCTTT
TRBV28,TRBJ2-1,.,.,CASNTGSPWSFDEQFF,TGTGCCAGCAATACAGGTTCTCCCTGGAGTTTCGATGAGCAGTTCTTC
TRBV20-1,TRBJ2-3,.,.,CSARDPAGAITDTQYF,TGCAGTGCTAGAGATCCGGCCGGAGCCATCACAGATACGCAGTATTTT
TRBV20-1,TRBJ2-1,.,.,CSARDSDVDNEQFF,TGCAGTGCTAGAGATTCGGACGTAGACAATGAGCAGTTCTTC
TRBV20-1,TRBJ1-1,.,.,CSATRSGTEAFF,TGCAGTGCTACGAGGTCGGGCACTGAAGCTTTCTTT
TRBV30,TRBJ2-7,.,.,CAWSRGPTYEQYF,TGTGCCTGGAGTCGGGGCCCAACCTACGAGCAGTACTTC
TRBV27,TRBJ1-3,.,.,CASSHGNTIYF,TGTGCCAGCAGCCACGGAAACACCATATATTTT
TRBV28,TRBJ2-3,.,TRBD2,CASSSSGAGEGLNTQYF,TGTGCCAGCAGTTCCTCTGGAGCGGGAGAGGGACTGAATACGCAGTATTTT
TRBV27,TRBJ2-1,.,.,CASSSPTSAETYNEQFF,TGTGCCAGCAGTTCCCCTACCTCAGCGGAGACTTACAATGAGCAGTTCTTC
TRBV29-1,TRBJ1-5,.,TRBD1,CSVARDRINQPQHF,TGCAGCGTTGCACGGGACAGAATCAATCAGCCCCAGCATTTT
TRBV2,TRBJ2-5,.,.,CASSTWGGQETQYF,TGTGCCAGCAGTACGTGGGGAGGCCAAGAGACCCAGTACTTC
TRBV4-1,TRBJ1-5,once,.,CASSQNKQPQHF,TGCGCCAGCAGCCAAAACAAACAGCCCCAGCATTTT
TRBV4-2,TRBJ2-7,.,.,CASSRKLRGGNHEQYF,TGTGCCAGCAGCCGCAAGTTGAGGGGCGGGAACCACGAGCAGTACTTC
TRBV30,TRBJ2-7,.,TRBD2,CAWSVRLSRSGRSEQYF,TGTGCCTGGAGTGTTCGTCTCTCCCGCAGCGGGAGAAGCGAGCAGTACTTC
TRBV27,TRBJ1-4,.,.,CASSQNRDQREKLFF,TGTGCCAGCAGTCAAAACCGGGACCAAAGGGAAAAACTGTTTTTT
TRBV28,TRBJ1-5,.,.,CASRSPSGHQPQHF,TGTGCCAGCAGGTCGCCTAGTGGACATCAGCCCCAGCATTTT
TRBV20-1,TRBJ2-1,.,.,CSATGHSAYNEQFF,TGCAGTGCTACGGGACACAGCGCCTACAATGAGCAGTTCTTC
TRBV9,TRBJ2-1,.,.,CASSVDVASTNEQFF,TGTGCCAGCAGCGTAGATGTTGCTAGCACTAATGAGCAGTTCTTC
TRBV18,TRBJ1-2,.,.,CASSPWTGDYGYTF,TGTGCCAGCTCTCCATGGACGGGCGACTATGGCTACACCTTC
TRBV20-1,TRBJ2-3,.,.,CSARDPRGGRTQYF,TGCAGTGCTAGAGATCCCAGGGGGGGCCGGACGCAGTATTTT
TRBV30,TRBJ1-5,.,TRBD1,CAWSVRDRGLITPQHF,TGTGCCTGGAGTGTACGGGACAGGGGGCTAATTACGCCCCAGCATTTT
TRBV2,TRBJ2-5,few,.,CASRGTEETQYF,TGTGCCAGCAGGGGGACGGAAGAGACCCAGTACTTC
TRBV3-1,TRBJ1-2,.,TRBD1,CASSPRDRGGYTF,TGTGCCAGCAGCCCCCGGGACAGGGGCGGCTACACCTTC